The 21 T cell receptor beta chains reported below all come from one sample, sequenced in a study of T cell changes during pregnancy in multiple sclerosis. Using immunoSEQ multiplex PCR, the repertoire was profiled, and TCRdb retains in-frame clones only, with some absent. The sample contains about 23,000 clones, over 75% of which appear only once. Here the sequenced sample was CD8+ T cells from peripheral blood mononuclear cells, taken before pregnancy. The receptor set was obtained from a female donor with multiple sclerosis, enrolled in a pregnancy study.

The chain has TRBV5-1 and TRBJ2-5; maybe TRBD2 (7 bases). Between the trimmed V and J ends, which lost 4 bases and 5 bases, there was a span of 21 bases. The CDR3 loop spans 16 amino acids. The germline CDR1 and CDR2 sequences are SGHRS and YFSETQ. DNA for the CDR3: TGCGCCAGCAGCACAGCGCCGGAGGGAGGGGGTGAGACCCAGTACTTC. This translates into CASSTAPEGGGETQYF.

The chain couples TRBV5-4 to TRBJ2-7, with D possibly being TRBD1 (6 bases). The CDR3 spans 12 residues. Trimming took off 1 base at V and 6 bases at J, with 8 bases between the two ends. Germline CDR1 reads SGHNT; CDR2 reads YYREEE (reference sequence). DNA for the CDR3: TGTGCCAGCAGCTTGAGCAGGGGCGAGCAGTACTTC. Protein: CASSLSRGEQYF.

The J gene is TRBJ1-5, the V gene TRBV18, with no clear D. Deletions cut 2 bases from V and 8 bases from J, with 7 bases between. Germline V gene data show CDR1 as KGHSH and CDR2 as LQKENI. CDR3 length: 12 residues. The CDR3 bases are TGTGCCAGCTCACCAGGGAGAGAGCCCCAGCATTTT. This gives the protein CASSPGREPQHF. Full variable domain (outside the CDR3, taken from reference TRBV18 and TRBJ1-5): NAGVMQNPRHLVRRRGQEARLRCSPMKGHSHVYWYRQLPEEGLKFMVYLQKENIIDESGMPKERFSAEFPKEGPSILRIQQVVRGDSAAYFCASSPGREPQHFGDGTRLSIL.

The rearrangement links TRBV5-6 to TRBJ1-1; D unclear. CDR1 SGHDT and CDR2 YYEEEE come from the germline V gene. Trimming shortened V by 4 bases and J by 0 bases, and 7 bases separated the two germline ends. The CDR3 totals 13 residues. The CDR3 spells CASSAGVNTEAFF. DNA of the CDR3: TGTGCCAGCAGCGCCGGGGTGAACACTGAAGCTTTCTTT.

The genes are TRBV18 and TRBJ1-1; no definite D call. There are 13 residues in the CDR3. Germline CDR1 KGHSH, CDR2 LQKENI. The ends were cut back, 3 bases at V and 5 bases at J, with 10 bases in the middle. The CDR3, as DNA: TGTGCCAGCTCACCGACGGGGAGGACTGAAGCTTTCTTT. It specifies CASSPTGRTEAFF.

This clone occurred once. V is TRBV23-1 and J is TRBJ2-7; unclear D gene. TRBV23-1 is recorded as an ORF, its role being uncertain. Between the trimmed V and J ends, which lost 2 bases and 4 bases, there was a span of 12 bases. There are 14 residues in the CDR3. CDR3 in DNA: TGCGCCAGCAGTCAAGACGGGTTGTTTTACGAGCAGTACTTC. It is translated as CASSQDGLFYEQYF.

As DNA, the CDR3 is TGTGCCAGCAGTTTATCGAGGCGGGGGAATGAGCAGTTCTTC. Its translation is CASSLSRRGNEQFF. The chain has TRBV27 and TRBJ2-1, with TRBD2 identical over 7 bases. The CDR3 has 14 amino acids. Losses at the gene ends were 0 bases for V and 7 bases for J; bases not matched to a gene: 3. Germline V gives CDR1 MNHEY, CDR2 SMNVEV (reference sequence).

The chain employs TRBV29-1 and TRBJ1-1; 12 bases map to TRBD1. Per germline, CDR1 SQVTM and CDR2 ANQGSEA. CDR3 size: 15 residues. J gave up 0 bases and V 4 bases, and 3 bases lay outside the gene matches. The CDR3 loop reads CSVVGTGGMNTEAFF. The CDR3 nucleotides are TGCAGCGTTGTGGGGACAGGGGGCATGAACACTGAAGCTTTCTTT.

V gene TRBV7-9 combines with J gene TRBJ1-1; 9 nucleotides align to TRBD1. J lost 4 bases, V lost 2 bases, and 14 bases had no gene match. CDR1 and CDR2 (germline): SEHNR, FQNEAQ (reference sequence). CDR3 size: 18 residues. The CDR3 here is CASSLWGGRDRDGTEAFF. CDR3 in DNA: TGTGCCAGCAGCTTATGGGGGGGCCGGGACAGGGATGGCACTGAAGCTTTCTTT.

Judged by abundance, this clone is medium-sized. The chain couples TRBV5-7 to TRBJ2-7; 7 positions agree with TRBD1. TRBV5-7 is classed as an ORF, of uncertain function. V dropped 4 bases and J dropped 0; count of bases not matched to a gene: 4. This CDR3 region has 14 residues. The CDR3 bases are TGTGCCAGCAGCCCGGGACAGATCTCCTACGAGCAGTACTTC. Translated: CASSPGQISYEQYF.

This chain links TRBV29-1 with TRBJ2-4, with TRBD1 identical over 7 bases. The CDR3 is made up of 13 amino acids. The V gene's germline CDR1 is SQVTM and CDR2 ANQGSEA. V shed 3 bases and J 5 bases; nucleotides not matched to a gene: 4. The CDR3, as DNA: TGCAGCGTTGAGTCCGGGACAGAAAACATTCAGTACTTC. This gives the protein CSVESGTENIQYF. The variable domain in full, completed from reference TRBV29-1 and TRBJ2-4, reads SAVISQKPSRDICQRGTSLTIQCQVDSQVTMMFWYRQQPGQSLTLIATANQGSEATYESGFVIDKFPISRPNLTFSTLTVSNMSPEDSSIYLCSVESGTENIQYFGAGTRLSVL.

The genes are TRBV7-9 and TRBJ2-7; D is perhaps TRBD2 (5 bases). Between the trimmed V and J ends, which lost 6 bases and 2 bases, there was a span of 14 bases. Germline values: CDR1 SEHNR, CDR2 FQNEAQ (reference sequence). The length of the CDR3 is 14 residues. CDR3 protein: CASSSLAGTYEQYF. In DNA form, the CDR3 reads TGTGCCAGCAGTTCCCTGGCGGGTACCTACGAGCAGTACTTC.

The chain links TRBV11-3 to TRBJ2-5; 8 bases are shared with TRBD2. The V segment lost 5 bases and the J segment 5 bases; nucleotides outside the gene matches: 10. The CDR3 loop spans 15 amino acids. Germline V lookup: CDR1 SGHNT, CDR2 YENEEA. The CDR3 DNA reads TGTGCCAGCAGCCCAGGACTAGCCTTGGGGGAGACCCAGTACTTC. It specifies CASSPGLALGETQYF.

The chain joins TRBV27 to TRBJ2-7; 7 bases are shared with TRBD2. The V gene's germline CDR1 is MNHEY and CDR2 SMNVEV (reference sequence). There are 14 residues in the CDR3. The V and J ends lost 2 bases and 0 bases, in that order; junction bases with no gene match: 1. CDR3 in DNA: TGTGCCAGCAGTTTACGCGGGGGCTCCTACGAGCAGTACTTC. Residues: CASSLRGGSYEQYF.

In its sample, this clone was seen once. This chain links TRBV28 with TRBJ2-3, with D tentatively TRBD2 (5 bases). CDR1 is MDHEN, CDR2 SYDVKM, per germline. This CDR3 contains 15 residues. The ends were cut back, 6 bases at V and 0 bases at J, with 13 bases in the middle. For the CDR3, the DNA is TGTGCCAGCAGCGTTAGCGTGACTAGCACAGATACGCAGTATTTT. Translation gives CASSVSVTSTDTQYF. The variable domain in full, completed from reference TRBV28 and TRBJ2-3, reads DVKVTQSSRYLVKRTGEKVFLECVQDMDHENMFWYRQDPGLGLRLIYFSYDVKMKEKGDIPEGYSVSREKKERFSLILESASTNQTSMYLCASSVSVTSTDTQYFGPGTRLTVL.

In this sample, this clone turned up a few times. V and J are TRBV6-5 and TRBJ1-2; 8 bases are a match to TRBD1. This CDR3 contains 15 residues. V gave up 0 bases and J gave up 5 bases; unmatched junction bases: 5. The germline V gene has CDR1 MNHEY and CDR2 SVGAGI. The CDR3 here is CASSYSQGVNYGYTF. The CDR3 DNA is TGTGCCAGCAGTTACTCACAGGGGGTAAATTATGGCTACACCTTC.

The chain uses TRBV7-4 and TRBJ1-2; no clear D gene. In germline, CDR1 is SGHVT, CDR2 SQSDAQ. The V end was cut by 4 bases, the J end by 7 bases, with 25 bases between. The CDR3 runs 17 residues. CDR3 protein: CASSSKEAARTTVGYTF. The CDR3 DNA follows: TGTGCCAGCAGCTCAAAGGAGGCGGCCCGGACCACGGTTGGCTACACCTTC.

The genes are TRBV28 and TRBJ2-1; D possibly corresponds to TRBD2 (6 bases). The V gene's germline CDR1 is MDHEN and CDR2 SYDVKM. This CDR3 comprises 16 residues. The ends were cut back, 3 bases at V and 4 bases at J, with 16 bases in the middle. CDR3 bases: TGTGCCAGCAGTTTCCACGGGAGCCCCGAATACAATGAGCAGTTCTTC. It specifies CASSFHGSPEYNEQFF.

This clone was counted between two and nine times. The rearrangement joins TRBV30 to TRBJ1-1; D is unclear. Germline CDR1 is GTSNPN and CDR2 is SVGIG (reference sequence). The V and J ends lost 0 bases and 8 bases respectively, with 7 bases between them. The CDR3 totals 11 residues. As DNA, the CDR3 is TGTGCCTGGAGTGTGGCTGAAGAAGCTTTCTTT. It codes for CAWSVAEEAFF.

The rearrangement uses TRBV10-3 and TRBJ1-1; D is unresolved. V lost 7 bases and J lost 3, with 18 bases in between. This CDR3 is built from 15 residues. CDR1 ENHRY and CDR2 SYGVKD come from the germline V gene. In nucleotides, the CDR3 is TGTGCCATCACTCACCTTACAGCAGGTGACACTGAAGCTTTCTTT. Translating gives CAITHLTAGDTEAFF.

The gene calls are TRBV12-5 and TRBJ1-3; no firm D call. Between the trimmed V and J ends, which lost 1 base and 0 bases, there was a span of 4 bases. This CDR3 region has 14 residues. CDR1 is LGHNT and CDR2 is FRNRAP in the germline V gene. The CDR3 loop reads CASGLALSGNTIYF. CDR3 nucleotides: TGTGCTAGTGGTTTGGCCCTCTCTGGAAACACCATATATTTT.